These T cell receptor beta chains were read from a single sample in a study of identical twins. TCRdb redid the calling of the 5' RACE reads with MiXCR, one entry per CDR3 protein. The sample includes approximately 490,000 distinct CDR3 sequences, 20% to 25% of them seen just once. The same sample was also used in a study of yellow fever vaccine responses in identical twins.

The sample comprised CD4+ T cells sorted from blood. These receptors all come from a woman in her late teens or twenties in good health. The CDR3 runs from the conserved cysteine through the conserved F or W. The D gene is left open where the match is weak. The size of a clone is reported for some rows only, either as once, few or many, or as a class for expanded clones.

j_gene,d_gene,v_gene,abundance,CDR3aa,CDR3nt
TRBJ1-1,NA,TRBV29-1,few,CSVAPSTEAFF,TGCAGCGTTGCCCCAAGTACTGAAGCTTTCTTT
TRBJ2-1,NA,TRBV5-1,NA,CASSLISGTYNEQFF,TGCGCCAGCAGCTTGATCTCCGGGACCTACAATGAGCAGTTCTTC
TRBJ2-3,TRBD1,TRBV4-1,NA,CASSPLPGQGRTDTQYF,TGCGCCAGCAGCCCGCTCCCGGGACAGGGGCGCACAGATACGCAGTATTTT
TRBJ1-1,NA,TRBV28,NA,CASSLLQNEAFF,TGTGCCAGCAGTTTATTACAGAATGAAGCTTTCTTT
TRBJ1-2,TRBD1,TRBV27,few,CASSAGGFDGYTF,TGTGCCAGCTCAGCAGGGGGTTTTGATGGCTACACCTTC
TRBJ2-3,TRBD1,TRBV5-1,NA,CASSPGRTGSDTQYF,TGCGCCAGCAGCCCGGGACGGACAGGGTCAGATACGCAGTATTTT
TRBJ2-5,NA,TRBV15,NA,CATSIRTGMGQETQYF,TGTGCCACCAGCATTCGGACGGGGATGGGACAAGAGACCCAGTACTTC
TRBJ1-1,TRBD1,TRBV20-1,NA,CSVTRQGNAEAFF,TGCAGTGTCACGCGACAGGGTAACGCTGAAGCTTTCTTT
TRBJ2-5,TRBD2,TRBV3-1,NA,CASTESGRGQETQYF,TGTGCCAGCACCGAGTCCGGGAGGGGGCAAGAGACCCAGTACTTC
TRBJ2-5,TRBD2,TRBV24-1,NA,CATSDRTKTETSGGPQETQYF,TGTGCCACCAGTGACCGTACTAAAACCGAAACTAGCGGAGGACCCCAAGAGACCCAGTACTTC
TRBJ1-5,NA,TRBV12-3/TRBV12-4,many,CASSFVQAGNQPQHF,TGTGCCAGCAGTTTTGTGCAGGCGGGCAATCAGCCCCAGCATTTT
TRBJ2-3,TRBD2,TRBV5-1,many,CASSATSGSADTQYF,TGCGCCAGCAGCGCAACTAGCGGGAGTGCAGATACGCAGTATTTT
TRBJ1-2,TRBD1,TRBV5-1,few,CASSRQGDGNYGYTF,TGCGCCAGCAGCAGACAGGGAGACGGGAACTATGGCTACACCTTC
TRBJ1-1,NA,TRBV20-1,NA,CSAQKDEVNTEAFF,TGCAGTGCTCAAAAAGACGAGGTGAACACTGAAGCTTTCTTT
TRBJ2-1,TRBD2,TRBV12-3/TRBV12-4,many,CASSLTSGRNEQFF,TGTGCCAGCAGTTTAACTAGCGGGAGAAATGAGCAGTTCTTC
TRBJ2-1,TRBD2,TRBV24-1,NA,CATSDPGTSGRNEQFF,TGTGCCACCAGTGATCCCGGGACTAGCGGGAGAAATGAGCAGTTCTTC
TRBJ2-5,NA,TRBV11-1,many,CASSPPVGEVPQYF,TGTGCCAGCAGCCCTCCTGTGGGGGAGGTACCCCAGTACTTC
TRBJ1-1,NA,TRBV12-3/TRBV12-4,few,CASSPRTAEAFF,TGTGCCAGCAGTCCTCGTACGGCTGAAGCTTTCTTT
TRBJ2-3,NA,TRBV27,NA,CASSWGGGTQYF,TGTGCCAGCAGTTGGGGTGGGGGGACGCAGTATTTT
TRBJ2-6,TRBD1,TRBV7-9,NA,CASSLRTGAPGANVLTF,TGTGCCAGCAGCTTAAGGACAGGGGCTCCTGGGGCCAACGTCCTGACTTTC
TRBJ2-5,TRBD2,TRBV29-1,few,CSVDPHGRRETQYF,TGCAGCGTCGACCCTCACGGGAGGAGAGAGACCCAGTACTTC
TRBJ2-1,TRBD2,TRBV5-5,NA,CASSARGGSSYNEQFF,TGTGCCAGCAGCGCGAGGGGCGGGAGCTCCTACAATGAGCAGTTCTTC
TRBJ1-4,TRBD1,TRBV4-1,few,CASSQEGTGGEKLFF,TGCGCCAGCAGCCAAGAAGGGACAGGTGGCGAAAAACTGTTTTTT
TRBJ2-1,NA,TRBV29-1,few,CSVEERGGTYQSSYNEQFF,TGCAGCGTTGAAGAGAGAGGAGGGACTTACCAAAGCTCCTACAATGAGCAGTTCTTC
TRBJ2-1,NA,TRBV12-3/TRBV12-4,few,CASTLAIPYNEQFF,TGTGCCAGCACTCTAGCAATCCCCTACAATGAGCAGTTCTTC
TRBJ2-5,TRBD1,TRBV28,few,CASRLPTGLGETQYF,TGTGCCAGCCGCCTGCCGACAGGGCTCGGAGAGACCCAGTACTTC
TRBJ1-3,NA,TRBV18,once,CASSPVSPSSGNTIYF,TGTGCCAGCTCACCCGTCAGTCCCAGCTCTGGAAACACCATATATTTT
TRBJ2-7,TRBD2,TRBV2,few,CASSGGGLAGSYEQYF,TGTGCCAGCAGTGGCGGGGGACTAGCGGGATCCTACGAGCAGTACTTC
TRBJ2-6,NA,TRBV6-5,few,CAISYGDGGPGANVLTF,TGTGCCATCAGTTACGGGGATGGGGGCCCTGGGGCCAACGTCCTGACTTTC
TRBJ2-1,NA,TRBV12-3/TRBV12-4,few,CASSLASGVEQFF,TGTGCCAGCAGTTTAGCGTCAGGGGTTGAGCAGTTCTTC
TRBJ2-7,NA,TRBV6-1,many,CASSRQGSSYEQYF,TGTGCCAGCAGCCGCCAGGGTAGCTCCTACGAGCAGTACTTC
TRBJ2-7,TRBD2,TRBV6-1,NA,CASRRLGGLAGDEQYF,TGTGCCAGCAGACGGCTCGGAGGACTAGCGGGAGACGAGCAGTACTTC
TRBJ2-4,TRBD2,TRBV11-1,few,CASSRTSGRATGKNIQYF,TGTGCCAGCAGCCGTACTAGCGGGAGGGCCACAGGCAAAAACATTCAGTACTTC
TRBJ1-5,NA,TRBV6-1,few,CASVKGNQPQHF,TGTGCCAGCGTTAAGGGGAATCAGCCCCAGCATTTT
TRBJ2-3,TRBD2,TRBV6-1,NA,CASSTPSGGGDTQYF,TGTGCCAGCAGCACACCTAGCGGGGGCGGAGATACGCAGTATTTT